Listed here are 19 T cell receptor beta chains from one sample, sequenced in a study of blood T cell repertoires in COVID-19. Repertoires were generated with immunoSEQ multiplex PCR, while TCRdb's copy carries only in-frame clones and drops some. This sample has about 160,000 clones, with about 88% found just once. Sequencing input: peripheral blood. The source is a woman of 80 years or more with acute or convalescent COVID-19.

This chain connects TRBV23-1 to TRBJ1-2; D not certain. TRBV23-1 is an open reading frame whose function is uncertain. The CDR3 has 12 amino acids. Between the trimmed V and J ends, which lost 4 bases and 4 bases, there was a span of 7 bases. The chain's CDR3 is CASSPPGYGYTF. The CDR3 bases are TGCGCCAGCAGTCCTCCAGGCTATGGCTACACCTTC.

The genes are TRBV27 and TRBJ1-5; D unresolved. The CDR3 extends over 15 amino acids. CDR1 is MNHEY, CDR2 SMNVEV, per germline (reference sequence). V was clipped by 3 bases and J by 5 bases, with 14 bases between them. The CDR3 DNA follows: TGTGCCAGCAGTTTGGTGGGTAGCAAGTATCAGCCCCAGCATTTT. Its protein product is CASSLVGSKYQPQHF.

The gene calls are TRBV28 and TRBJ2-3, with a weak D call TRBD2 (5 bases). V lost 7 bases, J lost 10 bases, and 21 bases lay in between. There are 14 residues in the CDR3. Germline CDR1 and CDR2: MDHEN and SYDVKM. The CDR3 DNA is TGTGCCAGCACCGACGTCTTGAGGGTGGGTGCGCAGTATTTT. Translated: CASTDVLRVGAQYF.

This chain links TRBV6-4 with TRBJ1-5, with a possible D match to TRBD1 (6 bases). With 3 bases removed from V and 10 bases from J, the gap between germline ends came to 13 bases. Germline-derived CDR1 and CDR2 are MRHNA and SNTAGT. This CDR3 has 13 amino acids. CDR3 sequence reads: CASSELRGEPQHF. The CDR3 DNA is TGTGCCAGCAGTGAACTCAGGGGAGAACCCCAGCATTTT.

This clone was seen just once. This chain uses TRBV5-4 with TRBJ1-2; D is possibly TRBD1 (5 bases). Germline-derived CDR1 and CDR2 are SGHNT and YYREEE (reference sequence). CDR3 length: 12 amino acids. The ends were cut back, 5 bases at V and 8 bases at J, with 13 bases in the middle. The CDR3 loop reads CASRLQGGGYTF. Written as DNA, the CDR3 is TGTGCCAGCAGACTGCAGGGAGGCGGCTACACCTTC.

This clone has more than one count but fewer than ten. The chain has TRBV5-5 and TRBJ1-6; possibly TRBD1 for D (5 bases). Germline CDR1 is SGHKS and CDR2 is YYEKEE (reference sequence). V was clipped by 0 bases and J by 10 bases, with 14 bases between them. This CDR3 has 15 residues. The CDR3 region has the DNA TGTGCCAGCAGCTTGGAAGGGGTATCGCGGTCACCCCTCCACTTT. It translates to CASSLEGVSRSPLHF.

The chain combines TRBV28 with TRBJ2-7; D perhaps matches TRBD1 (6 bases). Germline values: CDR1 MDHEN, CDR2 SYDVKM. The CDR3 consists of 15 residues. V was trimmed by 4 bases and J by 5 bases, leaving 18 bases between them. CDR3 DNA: TGTGCCAGCAGTTCGCCCGGGACATCCAGGCACGAGCAGTACTTC. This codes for CASSSPGTSRHEQYF. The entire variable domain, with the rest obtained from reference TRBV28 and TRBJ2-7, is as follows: DVKVTQSSRYLVKRTGEKVFLECVQDMDHENMFWYRQDPGLGLRLIYFSYDVKMKEKGDIPEGYSVSREKKERFSLILESASTNQTSMYLCASSSPGTSRHEQYFGPGTRLTVT.

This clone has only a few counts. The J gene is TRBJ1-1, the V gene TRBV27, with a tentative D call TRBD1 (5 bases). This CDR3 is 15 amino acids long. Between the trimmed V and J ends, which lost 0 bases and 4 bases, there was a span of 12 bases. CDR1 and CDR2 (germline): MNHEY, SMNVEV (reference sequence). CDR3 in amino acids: CASSLSFGGFTEAFF. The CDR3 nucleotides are TGTGCCAGCAGTTTATCGTTCGGGGGTTTCACTGAAGCTTTCTTT.

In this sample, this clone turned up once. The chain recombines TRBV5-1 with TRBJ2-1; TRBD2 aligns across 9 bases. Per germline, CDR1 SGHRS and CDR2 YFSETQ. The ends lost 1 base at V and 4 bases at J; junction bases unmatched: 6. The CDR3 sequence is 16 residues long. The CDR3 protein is CASSLSPSGVYNEQFF. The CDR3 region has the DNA TGCGCCAGCAGCTTGTCGCCTAGCGGGGTATACAATGAGCAGTTCTTC.

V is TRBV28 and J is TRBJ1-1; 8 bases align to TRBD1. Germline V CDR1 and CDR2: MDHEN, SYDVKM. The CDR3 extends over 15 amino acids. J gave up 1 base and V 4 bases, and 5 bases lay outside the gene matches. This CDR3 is CASSSPTGGNTEAFF. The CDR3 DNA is TGTGCCAGCAGTTCCCCCACAGGGGGGAACACTGAAGCTTTCTTT.

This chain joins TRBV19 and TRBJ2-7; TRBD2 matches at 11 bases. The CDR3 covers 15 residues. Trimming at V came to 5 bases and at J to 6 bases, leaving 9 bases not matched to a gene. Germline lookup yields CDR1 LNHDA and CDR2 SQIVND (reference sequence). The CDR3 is CASSLLAGATGEQYF. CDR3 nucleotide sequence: TGTGCCAGTAGTTTACTAGCGGGAGCCACTGGCGAGCAGTACTTC.

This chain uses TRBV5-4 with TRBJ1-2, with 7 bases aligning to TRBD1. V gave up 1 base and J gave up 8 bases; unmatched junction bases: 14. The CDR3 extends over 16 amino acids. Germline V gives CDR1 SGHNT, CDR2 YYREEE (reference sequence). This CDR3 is CASSLSGSGGRRGYTF. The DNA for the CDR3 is TGTGCCAGCAGCTTGTCCGGCTCAGGGGGAAGGAGGGGCTACACCTTC. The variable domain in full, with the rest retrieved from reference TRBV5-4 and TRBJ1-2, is ETGVTQSPTHLIKTRGQQVTLRCSSQSGHNTVSWYQQALGQGPQFIFQYYREEENGRGNFPPRFSGLQFPNYSSELNVNALELDDSALYLCASSLSGSGGRRGYTFGSGTRLTVV.

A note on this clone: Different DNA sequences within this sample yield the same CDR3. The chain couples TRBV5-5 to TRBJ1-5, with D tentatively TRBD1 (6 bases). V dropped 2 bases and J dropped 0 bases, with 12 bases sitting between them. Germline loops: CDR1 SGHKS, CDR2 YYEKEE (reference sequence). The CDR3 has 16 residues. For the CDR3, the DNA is TGTGCCAGCAGCTTACAGGGTGGCCATAGCAATCAGCCCCAGCATTTT. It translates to CASSLQGGHSNQPQHF.

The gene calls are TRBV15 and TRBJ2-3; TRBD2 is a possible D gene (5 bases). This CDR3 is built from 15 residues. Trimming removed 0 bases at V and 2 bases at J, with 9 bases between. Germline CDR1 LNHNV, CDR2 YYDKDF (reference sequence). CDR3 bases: TGTGCCACCAGCAGAGATCCTGACTACACAGATACGCAGTATTTT. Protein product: CATSRDPDYTDTQYF.

In nucleotides, the CDR3 is TGTGCCAGCTTACCAGCCAGGATTGCCGCCTACGAGCAGTACTTC. This encodes CASLPARIAAYEQYF. The chain links TRBV28 to TRBJ2-7; D call uncertain. CDR1 is MDHEN and CDR2 is SYDVKM in the germline V gene. The CDR3 has 15 residues. V shed 8 bases and J shed 2 bases, with 19 bases lying between them.

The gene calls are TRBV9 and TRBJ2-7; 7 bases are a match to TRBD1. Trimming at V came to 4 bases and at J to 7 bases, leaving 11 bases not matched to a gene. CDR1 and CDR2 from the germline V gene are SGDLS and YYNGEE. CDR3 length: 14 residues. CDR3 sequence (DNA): TGTGCCAGCAGCAGGCGGACAGGCCCTACGGAGCAGTACTTC. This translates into CASSRRTGPTEQYF.

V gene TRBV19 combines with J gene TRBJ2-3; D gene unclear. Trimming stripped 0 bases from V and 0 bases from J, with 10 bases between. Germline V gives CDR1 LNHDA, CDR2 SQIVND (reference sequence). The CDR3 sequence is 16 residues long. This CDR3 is CASSIDSLPSTDTQYF. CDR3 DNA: TGTGCCAGTAGTATAGATAGTCTTCCTAGCACAGATACGCAGTATTTT.

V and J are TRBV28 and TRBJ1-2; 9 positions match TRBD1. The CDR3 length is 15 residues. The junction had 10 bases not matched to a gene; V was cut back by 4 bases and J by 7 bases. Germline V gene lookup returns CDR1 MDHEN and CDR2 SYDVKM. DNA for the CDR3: TGTGCCAGCAGTTCCTATGGCGGACAGGGGCTTGGCTACACCTTC. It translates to CASSSYGGQGLGYTF.

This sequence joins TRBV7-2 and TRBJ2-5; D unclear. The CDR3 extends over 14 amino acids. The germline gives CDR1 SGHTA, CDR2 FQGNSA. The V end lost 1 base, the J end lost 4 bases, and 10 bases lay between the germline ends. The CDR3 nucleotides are TGTGCCAGCAGCTTAGATCTTAGAGCAGAGACCCAGTACTTC. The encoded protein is CASSLDLRAETQYF.